A single sample gave rise to the 20 T cell receptor beta chains below, sequenced in a study of blood T cells in healthy people across ages. PCR was performed a second time for about 7 to 12 cycles using a sample-barcoded 5' primer and a J-beta primer mix. TCRdb recomputed calls from the 5' RACE reads with MiXCR, one row per CDR3 protein. In the table there are approximately 830,000 distinct CDR3 sequences, approximately 65% of which are singletons. Input material: blood. The origin of the receptors is a man aged 25-40 years in good health.

The genes are TRBV29-1 and TRBJ1-2; D gene ambiguous. V was clipped by 1 base and J by 2 bases, with 8 bases between them. The CDR3 loop spans 13 amino acids. From germline, CDR1 is SQVTM and CDR2 ANQGSEA. The CDR3 nucleotides read TGCAGCGTTGAAGTCGGATCCAACTATGGCTACACCTTC. Protein: CSVEVGSNYGYTF.

This clonotype was found a few times. The chain joins TRBV12-3 or TRBV12-4 to TRBJ2-1; a possible D gene is TRBD2 (5 bases). CDR3 length: 13 residues. V dropped 7 bases and J dropped 6 bases, with 13 bases sitting between them. The CDR3 is CASNWLEGNEQFF. The CDR3 DNA sequence: TGTGCCAGCAACTGGCTCGAGGGCAATGAGCAGTTCTTC.

The chain carries TRBV3-1 and TRBJ2-4; perhaps TRBD1 as D (5 bases). The tail of the sequence fits TRBJ2-7 better, so the J call may be wrong. Germline CDR1 LGHDT, CDR2 YNNKEL (reference sequence). The CDR3 runs 11 residues. CDR3: CASSPGIEQYF. In DNA, the CDR3 is TGTGCCAGCAGCCCAGGGATCGAGCAGTACTTC.

This clonotype was detected a few times. A read error may be the cause here, since a much bigger clone is one base away. The chain recombines TRBV20-1 with TRBJ2-7, with 10 bases lining up with TRBD2. The CDR3 runs 14 residues. The germline V gene has CDR1 DFQATT and CDR2 SNEGSKA (reference sequence). Germline trimming cut 5 bases from V and 7 bases from J; bases unmatched to any gene: 11. The CDR3 reads CSALTSGGDNEQYF. CDR3 nucleotides: TGCAGTGCTCTAACGAGCGGGGGGGACAATGAGCAGTACTTC.

V and J are TRBV6-6 and TRBJ2-4; 8 bases are a match to TRBD1. The trim removed 6 bases at V and 13 bases at J, leaving 14 bases unmatched. Germline CDR1 and CDR2: MNHNY and SVGAGI (reference sequence). This CDR3 has 14 residues. CDR3 nucleotides: TGTGCCAGCAGCCTCAGGGGGCCCCTCCAACGGCAGTACTTC. Its translation: CASSLRGPLQRQYF.

The gene calls are TRBV5-1 and TRBJ2-1; TRBD2 matches 9 bases. V gave up 4 bases and J gave up 4 bases; unmatched junction bases: 6. Germline CDR1 SGHRS, CDR2 YFSETQ. The CDR3 is 15 amino acids. The CDR3 spells CASSQVRGGYNEQFF. DNA of the CDR3: TGCGCCAGCAGCCAAGTGCGGGGGGGTTACAATGAGCAGTTCTTC. Using reference TRBV5-1 and TRBJ2-1 for the parts outside the CDR3, the full variable domain is KAGVTQTPRYLIKTRGQQVTLSCSPISGHRSVSWYQQTPGQGLQFLFEYFSETQRNKGNFPGRFSGRQFSNSRSEMNVSTLELGDSALYLCASSQVRGGYNEQFFGPGTRLTVL.

The V and J genes are TRBV7-9 and TRBJ1-6; 7 nucleotides align to TRBD1. V dropped 2 bases and J dropped 7; count of bases not matched to a gene: 5. The V gene's germline CDR1 is SEHNR and CDR2 FQNEAQ (reference sequence). The length of the CDR3 is 15 residues. Here the CDR3 reads CASSLLVQGNSPLHF. CDR3 bases: TGTGCCAGCAGCTTATTGGTACAGGGGAATTCACCCCTCCACTTT.

J is TRBJ2-6 and V is TRBV30, with D uncertain. Germline V gene sequence: CDR1 GTSNPN, CDR2 SVGIG (reference sequence). CDR3 size: 15 residues. Deletions cut 0 bases from V and 2 bases from J, with 8 bases between. CDR3 region: CAWSVGGAGANVLTF. CDR3 coding DNA: TGTGCCTGGAGTGTCGGTGGGGCTGGGGCCAACGTCCTGACTTTC.

The rearrangement links TRBV15 to TRBJ2-2; no firm D call. CDR1 and CDR2 from the germline V gene are LNHNV and YYDKDF (reference sequence). The CDR3 is 15 residues long. Trimming took 0 bases from V and 6 from J, leaving 11 bases between them. The chain's CDR3 is CATSRDRRASGELFF. CDR3 sequence (DNA): TGTGCCACCAGCAGAGATAGAAGGGCGTCCGGGGAGCTGTTTTTT.

The chain employs TRBV21-1 and TRBJ1-1. TRBV21-1 is tagged as a pseudogene. The CDR3 is made up of 11 amino acids. The CDR3 coding sequence is TGTGCCAGCATCACTAAGGTACTAGCTTTCTTT. Translating gives CASITKVLAFF.

The V call is TRBV4-2, the J call TRBJ2-4, with 8 bases aligning to TRBD2. TRBJ2-7 explains the end of the DNA better; the J call may be wrong. The CDR3 spans 17 residues. The V gene's germline CDR1 is LGHNA and CDR2 YNFKEQ. The CDR3 sequence is CASSPGLAQGADYEQYF. CDR3 nucleotides: TGTGCCAGCAGCCCCGGACTAGCCCAAGGCGCCGATTACGAGCAGTACTTC.

The chain uses TRBV20-1 and TRBJ2-3; D remains ambiguous. The CDR3 contains 11 residues. CDR1 and CDR2 from the germline V gene are DFQATT and SNEGSKA (reference sequence). The CDR3 is CSPSGTDTQYF. The CDR3 DNA reads TGCAGCCCGAGTGGTACAGATACGCAGTATTTT.

This rearrangement joins TRBV5-1 to TRBJ2-1, with no clear D. CDR3 length: 16 amino acids. Trimming took 2 bases from V and 0 from J, leaving 12 bases between them. Germline V CDR1 and CDR2: SGHRS, YFSETQ. The CDR3 DNA reads as TGCGCCAGCAGCTTAGACATCGGTAGCTCCTACAATGAGCAGTTCTTC. Translation gives CASSLDIGSSYNEQFF.

This clonotype showed up just a few times. This chain joins TRBV20-1 and TRBJ2-7; 14 bases match TRBD2. Germline values: CDR1 DFQATT, CDR2 SNEGSKA (reference sequence). CDR3 size: 17 residues. V shed 2 bases, J shed 4 bases, and the junction held 10 bases outside the gene matches. The CDR3: CSARWTSGGPELYEQYF. The CDR3 DNA is TGCAGTGCTAGATGGACTAGCGGGGGGCCCGAACTATACGAGCAGTACTTC.

This chain links TRBV20-1 with TRBJ2-3, with 8 bases fitting TRBD2. CDR1 is DFQATT, CDR2 SNEGSKA, per germline (reference sequence). V trimming: 3 bases; J trimming: 4 bases; junction bases outside the gene matches: 12. CDR3 size: 16 residues. CDR3 nucleotide sequence: TGCAGTGCTAGTGATAACGGGGGGGCCGTCGCAGATACGCAGTATTTT. It codes for CSASDNGGAVADTQYF.

The chain combines TRBV7-9 with TRBJ1-1; 10 nucleotides align to TRBD1. This CDR3 is 17 amino acids long. Trimming cost V 5 bases and J 0 bases; bases outside gene matches: 9. Germline V gives CDR1 SEHNR, CDR2 FQNEAQ (reference sequence). The CDR3 loop reads CASSRGQGTNLNTEAFF. The CDR3 region has the DNA TGTGCCAGCAGCCGGGGACAGGGGACGAATTTGAACACTGAAGCTTTCTTT.

The chain joins TRBV6-6 to TRBJ2-7, with D possibly matching TRBD1 (5 bases). CDR1 and CDR2 (germline): MNHNY, SVGAGI (reference sequence). Trimming removed 7 bases at V and 3 bases at J, with 10 bases between. The CDR3 spans 12 residues. CDR3 bases: TGTGCCAGCATGGCCAGGGACTACGAGCAGTACTTC. Translating it yields CASMARDYEQYF.

The chain joins TRBV20-1 to TRBJ2-3, with no clear D. The CDR3 is made up of 17 amino acids. V lost 4 bases and J lost 0, with 20 bases in between. The V gene's germline CDR1 is DFQATT and CDR2 SNEGSKA (reference sequence). The DNA for the CDR3 is TGCAGTGCTACTAATCGGGCAGTGAGTGCTAGCACAGATACGCAGTATTTT. This sequence encodes CSATNRAVSASTDTQYF.

The V and J genes are TRBV6-5 and TRBJ2-3, with D perhaps TRBD2 (6 bases). The CDR3 loop spans 12 amino acids. V dropped 11 bases and J dropped 3 bases, with 12 bases sitting between them. The germline V gene encodes CDR1 MNHEY and CDR2 SVGAGI. CDR3 in DNA: TGTGCCGGCGGAGGGGTTACAGATACGCAGTATTTT. Its protein product is CAGGGVTDTQYF.

V gene TRBV25-1 combines with J gene TRBJ1-5; D call uncertain. The germline V gene encodes CDR1 MGHDK and CDR2 SYGVNS. The CDR3 extends over 14 amino acids. V lost 4 bases and J lost 4, with 11 bases in between. The CDR3 DNA reads as TGTGCCAGCAGTGCCCCAATGGCGAATCAGCCCCAGCATTTT. Amino acid sequence: CASSAPMANQPQHF.